A selection of T cell receptor beta chains follows, all from one sample in a study of T cell responses to AZD1222 COVID-19 vaccine. This table comes from immunoSEQ multiplex PCR, and its TCRdb copy is limited to in-frame clones, with some not included. Of about 120,000 clones in the sample, under 95% were seen once. The sequences come from peripheral blood, collected on day 0 of AZD1222 vaccination. The receptors stem from an adult in good health. Both conserved end residues are part of each CDR3. A D gene is named only where the DNA matches it firmly. Some rows mark clone size as missing; the rest say once, few, many or name a class of expanded clone.

TRBV20-1	TRBJ1-3	NA	TRBD1	CSASEGDRGAGNTIYF	TGCAGTGCTAGTGAGGGGGACAGGGGAGCTGGAAACACCATATATTTT
TRBV30	TRBJ1-5	NA	NA	CAWSSGLGQPQHF	TGTGCCTGGAGTTCCGGGCTTGGACAGCCCCAGCATTTT
TRBV28	TRBJ2-7	NA	TRBD2	CASHTSGTYEQYF	TGTGCCAGCCATACTAGCGGTACCTACGAGCAGTACTTC
TRBV21-1	TRBJ1-2	NA	NA	CASSTLCLGGYGYTF	TGTGCCAGCAGCACTTTATGCCTTGGAGGGTATGGCTACACCTTC
TRBV19	TRBJ1-2	NA	TRBD1	CASSIGSGQVYGYTF	TGTGCCAGTAGTATAGGTTCTGGACAGGTCTATGGCTACACCTTC
TRBV5-4	TRBJ2-7	NA	TRBD1	CASSLDRDRGVEQYF	TGTGCCAGCAGCTTGGACCGGGACAGGGGGGTCGAGCAGTACTTC
TRBV5-8	TRBJ1-2	NA	NA	CASSLTVYGYTF	TGTGCCAGCAGCTTGACGGTTTATGGCTACACCTTC
TRBV7-9	TRBJ2-7	NA	NA	CASSLGHSYEQYF	TGTGCCAGCAGCTTAGGCCACAGCTACGAGCAGTACTTC
TRBV7-9	TRBJ2-2	NA	NA	CASSLAVLGRKTGELFF	TGTGCCAGCAGCTTAGCAGTCCTGGGGCGGAAAACCGGGGAGCTGTTTTTT
TRBV10-3	TRBJ1-1	NA	TRBD1	CAISDWTGGSGTEAFF	TGTGCCATCAGTGATTGGACAGGGGGCTCGGGCACTGAAGCTTTCTTT
TRBV15	TRBJ1-2	NA	TRBD1	CATSRANRGGSYYGYTF	TGTGCCACCAGCAGAGCAAACAGGGGTGGAAGTTACTATGGCTACACCTTC
TRBV7-8	TRBJ2-7	NA	TRBD1	CASSPRDRLYEQYF	TGTGCCAGCAGCCCTCGGGACAGGTTATACGAGCAGTACTTC
TRBV5-6	TRBJ1-2	once	TRBD1	CASSLGAGGYYGYTF	TGTGCCAGCAGCTTGGGCGCAGGGGGCTACTATGGCTACACCTTC
TRBV24-1	TRBJ1-1	NA	NA	CATSLSGEEGAFF	TGTGCCACCAGTCTCTCAGGAGAGGAAGGAGCTTTCTTT
TRBV28	TRBJ1-5	NA	TRBD1	CASAHDRDWEPQHF	TGTGCCAGTGCTCACGACAGGGATTGGGAGCCCCAGCATTTT
TRBV18	TRBJ2-2	few	TRBD2	CASSSRLAGPNTGELFF	TGTGCCAGCTCATCACGACTAGCGGGACCTAACACCGGGGAGCTGTTTTTT
TRBV6-1	TRBJ1-1	NA	NA	CASSEHRVQEAFF	TGTGCCAGCAGTGAGCACAGGGTGCAGGAGGCTTTCTTT
TRBV5-6	TRBJ1-1	NA	NA	CASSVAGAVTEAFF	TGTGCCAGCAGCGTTGCGGGGGCCGTCACTGAAGCTTTCTTT
TRBV24-1	TRBJ1-5	NA	NA	CATSDPAQGGDPQHF	TGTGCCACCAGTGATCCCGCACAGGGAGGTGACCCCCAGCATTTT
TRBV13	TRBJ1-1	NA	NA	CASSLGAGFPGTEAFF	TGTGCCAGCAGCTTAGGGGCAGGGTTTCCAGGCACTGAAGCTTTCTTT
TRBV12-5	TRBJ2-7	NA	NA	CASGLVLYEQYF	TGTGCTAGTGGTTTGGTACTGTACGAGCAGTACTTC
TRBV5-1	TRBJ1-4	once	NA	CASSLQGNEKLFF	TGCGCCAGCAGCTTACAGGGCAATGAAAAACTGTTTTTT
TRBV11-2	TRBJ1-5	NA	NA	CASSLLGGVPNQPQHF	TGTGCCAGCAGCTTACTCGGCGGCGTGCCTAATCAGCCCCAGCATTTT
TRBV6-5	TRBJ2-1	NA	NA	CASSPTGGGVNEQFF	TGTGCCAGCAGTCCGACTGGAGGGGGGGTGAATGAGCAGTTCTTC
TRBV18	TRBJ2-3	NA	NA	CASSPVDTDTQYF	TGTGCCAGCTCACCGGTAGACACAGATACGCAGTATTTT
TRBV20-1	TRBJ2-7	NA	TRBD2	CSASAPGLAGMGEQYF	TGCAGTGCTAGTGCCCCGGGACTAGCGGGAATGGGCGAGCAGTACTTC
TRBV7-2	TRBJ1-1	NA	TRBD1	CASSPYDRGAFF	TGTGCCAGCAGCCCTTATGACAGGGGAGCTTTCTTT
TRBV10-3	TRBJ1-5	NA	TRBD1	CAISPGTGINQPQHF	TGTGCCATCAGCCCCGGGACAGGAATCAATCAGCCCCAGCATTTT
TRBV7-8	TRBJ1-3	NA	TRBD1	CASSPGWQGATHTIYF	TGTGCCAGCAGCCCGGGGTGGCAGGGGGCTACGCACACCATATATTTT
TRBV19	TRBJ1-3	once	NA	CASGRSSGNTIYF	TGTGCCAGTGGCAGGAGCTCTGGAAACACCATATATTTT
TRBV11-1	TRBJ1-4	NA	TRBD1	CASSNGQGKEKLFF	TGTGCCAGCAGTAACGGACAGGGAAAGGAAAAACTGTTTTTT
TRBV5-1	TRBJ1-1	NA	NA	CASSLEGRLNTEAFF	TGCGCCAGCAGCTTGGAAGGACGGCTGAACACTGAAGCTTTCTTT
TRBV5-1	TRBJ2-2	NA	NA	CASSLAGELFF	TGCGCCAGCAGCTTGGCCGGGGAGCTGTTTTTT